The source of this TCR beta chain is a study of blood T cell repertoires in COVID-19 (dated by TCRdb to about 2020). In terms of the full investigation: Samples covering the acute and convalescent phases of COVID-19 were provided by collaborators in the United States, Italy and Spain. The material from the prospective study consisted of cDNA or gDNA derived from T cells, B-cell-depleted T cells, or PBMCs. Subjects who had been exposed to COVID-19, were actively infected with it, or had recovered from it provided the deeply sampled blood TCRbeta repertoires that made up the dataset. The repertoires were released in a freely available public database intended as a resource for research on the immune response to SARS-CoV-2. Samples were obtained from the ongoing ImmuneRACE study (first 160 participants) and from 1,200 or so subjects provided by 6 global collaborators. A de-identified subject ID, COVID-19 status, age in years and sex were almost always included in the sample metadata. Where available, HLA class I and class II types were obtained from metadata supplied by the sample provider rather than from assay-based typing. General study outcomes and caveats: The amount of clinical and demographic metadata varied by source and participant and was provided uncurated.

The CDR3, cysteine through phenylalanine, is 13 amino acids long. Only CDR3 DNA is held: 39 bases, read in frame from base 1. CDR1 and CDR2, per the germline V gene (reference sequence), are MNHEY and SMNVEV. V was cut back by 3 bases and J by 5 bases, leaving a gap of 9 bases between them. The immunoSEQ Assay, a bias-controlled multiplex PCR, was used to amplify TCRbeta CDR3 regions from genomic DNA. Concerning the study's data processing: The number of nucleated cells in each sample was estimated from the amplification of reference gene primers within the assay. To quantify the absolute abundance of each unique TCRbeta CDR3 rearrangement, sequence reads were collapsed and filtered. For each sample, productive Simpson clonality was calculated by taking the square root of Simpson's diversity index across productive rearrangements. The table comes from immuneACCESS by way of TCRdb, which keeps in-frame sequences with V and J called. Part of the clones is missing from these tables; in studies checked, under half for an unresolved V gene and the rest for unknown reasons. V, J and clone size reflect that table, while D and trimming were determined from the DNA. The sample table lists around 160,000 clones, approximately 90% of them with a count of one. 2% to 3% of the sample rests with the top ten.

To note about this clone: The specificity of this receptor is unknown. No clone much larger than this one lies a single base away; base qualities are absent.

Each collaborating institution followed its own protocols to collect whole blood in K2EDTA tubes. For TCRbeta analysis, collaborator samples were shipped as frozen whole blood, as isolated PBMCs, or as DNA extracted from either sample type. The sequence came from a man younger than 30 with acute or convalescent COVID-19. The rearranged chain carries TRBV27 and TRBJ2-3; too little of a D gene remains to name it. The sequenced sample consisted of peripheral blood. The CDR3 corresponds to CASSLSYGDTQYF. The bases are TGTGCCAGCAGTTTGAGCTACGGAGATACGCAGTATTTT.